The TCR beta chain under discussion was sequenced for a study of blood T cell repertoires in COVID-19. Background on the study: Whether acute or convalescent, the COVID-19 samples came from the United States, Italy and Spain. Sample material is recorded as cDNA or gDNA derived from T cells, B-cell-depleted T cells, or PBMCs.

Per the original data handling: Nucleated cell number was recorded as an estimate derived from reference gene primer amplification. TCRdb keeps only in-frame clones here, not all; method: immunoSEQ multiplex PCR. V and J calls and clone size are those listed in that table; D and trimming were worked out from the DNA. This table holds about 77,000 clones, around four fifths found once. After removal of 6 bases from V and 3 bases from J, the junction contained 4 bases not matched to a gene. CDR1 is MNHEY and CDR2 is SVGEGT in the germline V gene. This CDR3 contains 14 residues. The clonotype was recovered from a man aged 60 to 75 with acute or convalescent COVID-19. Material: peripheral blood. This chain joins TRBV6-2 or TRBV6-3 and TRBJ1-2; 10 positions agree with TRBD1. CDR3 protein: CASSRTGGDYGYTF. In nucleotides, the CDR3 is TGTGCCAGCAGCCGGACAGGGGGAGACTATGGCTACACCTTC.